This T cell receptor (beta chain) was found in a study of T cell repertoires in cytomegalovirus infection. Study summary: CMV infection together with matching HLA type was indicated by public TCR beta signatures.

TCRdb called the reads again in MiXCR, with one record for every CDR3 protein. The table lists hundreds of thousands of distinct CDR3 sequences, approximately 42% of them singletons. This clonotype was observed a single time. Its antigen is not identified. Looked up from germline, CDR1 is SGHAT and CDR2 is FQNNGV. This CDR3 spans 16 amino acids. The V gene end was trimmed by 2 bases and the J gene end by 1 base; junction bases not matched to a gene: 6. Study observations and caveats: Dominating the ex vivo response were TCR beta clonotypes that were CMV-specific and HLA-C-restricted. Frequencies of public TCR beta families were cumulated, and this identified carriers of CMV plus the relevant HLA.

Here the sequenced sample was cultured PBMCs, taken from culture after CMV antigen stimulation. The V call is TRBV11-2, the J call TRBJ2-7; 9 bases are a match to TRBD1. The receptor's source is a human donor in good health (CMV status not recorded). Some clones in this sample may be carry-over from other donors' samples. The CDR3: CASSLILGQGSYEQYF. DNA of the CDR3: TGTGCCAGCAGCTTAATCTTGGGACAGGGATCCTACGAGCAGTACTTC.